This note documents a single T cell receptor beta chain sequence. It lacks a known antigen. One base away there is no much larger clone; base qualities are not given. From a lookup of the germline V gene, CDR1 and CDR2 are MNHEY and SVGAGI. The CDR3 spans 16 residues, from the cysteine through the phenylalanine. This entry keeps only the CDR3 DNA: 48 bases, framed from base 1. Trimming removed 4 bases from V and 0 bases from J, leaving 13 bases between the germline ends. This record comes from a study of shared clonotypes between healthy human individuals (dated by TCRdb to 2018 to 2021). With respect to the entire study: The cohort comprised two women and three men aged 18 to 49 years. For each donor, three plates each were used for CD4 naive and CD4 memory, two plates were used for CD8 naive, and one plate was used for CD8 memory. To increase sequencing depth and limit assay-specific biases, TCR repertoire library preparation and sequencing were carried out by different laboratories using diverse techniques. Leukapheresis yielded between about 0.9 and 9 billion PBMCs per donor. To estimate repertoire size and how much clonotypes are shared between individuals, the study performed deep sequencing of blood TCR repertoires from a handful of healthy adults.

The donors were healthy, HIV-negative adults who had no recently reported acute infections or vaccinations. Every donor was a Caucasian adult living in Nashville, Tennessee, USA. Magnetic negative selection was used to enrich CD4+ T cells, after which naive cells were positively selected on CD45RA and the negative fraction became the memory subset. Blood was obtained by leukapheresis, after which PBMCs were separated by Ficoll-Histopaque density gradient centrifugation and cryopreserved in liquid nitrogen vapor phase. Analytical flow cytometry was used to check the purity and quantity of each magnetically sorted T cell population. Genomic DNA was isolated from every sorted fraction and measured by UV absorbance on a Nanodrop 2000c. The paper as a whole reports these results and caveats: Compared with non-shared clonotypes, clonotypes shared by all four sorted-subset donors had higher generation probabilities. Pairwise subsampling indicated that sequencing depth was expected to affect the degree of clonotype sharing among donors. Estimated clonotype richness was generally larger for naive than for memory subsets. The small number of donors limited the genetic and exposure-history diversity represented. When a handful of donors were compared, the shared fraction of clonotypes was about 5.2% for naive CD4, approximately 3.3% for naive CD8, 2.3% for memory CD4, and 0.4% for memory CD8. Rarefaction of sorted-subset datasets indicated incomplete sequencing despite the large sequencing depth. Sampling was limited to blood, and TCR repertoires in tissue likely differ from TCR repertoires in blood.

Using the deep immunoSEQ assay, multiplex PCR amplified TCR CDR3 regions from genomic DNA. For each cell subset, the extracted genomic DNA was distributed evenly across all wells of several immunoSEQ 96-well plates, and each plate served as one replicate. For sorted subsets, about 200 ng genomic DNA, equal to 30,000 to 35,000 T cell genomes, was loaded into each replicate PCR. Purified libraries were quantified with a Qubit 3.0 fluorometer, sized on a Bioanalyzer 2100, and re-quantified with the KAPA Library Quantification kit. Every immunoSEQ 96-well plate was sequenced on a dedicated single-read 150-cycle Illumina NextSeq 550 flow cell. Per the source publication's procedure: Because the immunoSEQ output held only junctional sequences and lacked quality scores, the filtering could not match the filtering applied to full-length reads. To assign V/J genes and CDR3, sequences were annotated using PyIR, a Python wrapper for IgBLAST v1.9, with IMGT germline references. Reads were filtered out if the reads had weak V/J assignments (E-value above 1e-6), no CDR3, stop codons, out-of-frame junctions, or ambiguous translated residues. V3J clonotypes were defined as sequences sharing an identical inferred V gene, J gene, and CDR3 amino acid sequence. The percentage overlap between two repertoires was calculated by dividing the number of shared unique clonotypes by the size of the smaller repertoire. Richness of each repertoire was evaluated using RTK rarefaction, the Chao1 estimator, and Recon v2.1 estimates of unobserved clonotypes. OLGA was used to compute generation probabilities for all TCRbeta clonotypes that the gDNA method yielded from a handful of donors. Sourced from immuneACCESS, this table was stored by TCRdb with only in-frame sequences that have V and J called. A share of the clones is absent; for the studies checked, an unresolved V gene accounts for under half, and the remainder has no known explanation. Clone size and V and J calls were adopted from that table, with D and trimming inferred from the DNA. The sample contains around 2.1 million clones, approximately 94% of them found a single time. More than 0.1% of the sample rests with the top ten.

The source material was naive CD4+ T cells sorted from blood. What this sample's cell subset or site label stands for: CD45RA+ positively selected. The receptor's source is a man younger than 35 in good health. In this chain, TRBV6-5 is recombined with TRBJ1-5; TRBD1 is a weak D gene call, 5 bases matching. The CDR3 here reads CASSFGATGSNQPQHF. The DNA is TGTGCCAGCAGTTTCGGGGCTACAGGTAGCAATCAGCCCCAGCATTTT.